Sequencing of this T cell receptor (beta chain) was carried out in a study of CD8 T cells in Susac syndrome. Study-level findings and limits: As the study acknowledged, the number of individuals who were part of its TCR sequencing and HLA analysis was relatively small.

Trimming shortened V by 4 bases and J by 4 bases, and 20 bases separated the two germline ends. CDR1 SGDLS and CDR2 YYNGEE come from the germline V gene. There are 16 residues in the CDR3. Blood CD8+ and CD4+ T cells underwent high-throughput TCR beta sequencing. Negative isolation was applied to CD8+ and CD4+ T cells, and FACS enrichment was applied to TEMRA cells. RNA in amounts of roughly 0.5 to 1 ug was reverse transcribed with random hexamers. From the immunoSEQ multiplex PCR reads, TCRdb called clonotypes with MiXCR, one entry per CDR3 protein. In the table there are 160,000 or so distinct CDR3 sequences, approximately 90% of which are singletons. On this clonotype: Its antigen is unidentified.

This chain connects TRBV9 to TRBJ2-5; TRBD2 might be the D (6 bases). The material sequenced was CD4+ T cells from PBMCs. The TCR comes from a human donor in good health. The CDR3 DNA reads as TGTGCCAGCAGCATCGCCGGGACTGTAGGCATAGAGACCCAGTACTTC. Encoded protein: CASSIAGTVGIETQYF.